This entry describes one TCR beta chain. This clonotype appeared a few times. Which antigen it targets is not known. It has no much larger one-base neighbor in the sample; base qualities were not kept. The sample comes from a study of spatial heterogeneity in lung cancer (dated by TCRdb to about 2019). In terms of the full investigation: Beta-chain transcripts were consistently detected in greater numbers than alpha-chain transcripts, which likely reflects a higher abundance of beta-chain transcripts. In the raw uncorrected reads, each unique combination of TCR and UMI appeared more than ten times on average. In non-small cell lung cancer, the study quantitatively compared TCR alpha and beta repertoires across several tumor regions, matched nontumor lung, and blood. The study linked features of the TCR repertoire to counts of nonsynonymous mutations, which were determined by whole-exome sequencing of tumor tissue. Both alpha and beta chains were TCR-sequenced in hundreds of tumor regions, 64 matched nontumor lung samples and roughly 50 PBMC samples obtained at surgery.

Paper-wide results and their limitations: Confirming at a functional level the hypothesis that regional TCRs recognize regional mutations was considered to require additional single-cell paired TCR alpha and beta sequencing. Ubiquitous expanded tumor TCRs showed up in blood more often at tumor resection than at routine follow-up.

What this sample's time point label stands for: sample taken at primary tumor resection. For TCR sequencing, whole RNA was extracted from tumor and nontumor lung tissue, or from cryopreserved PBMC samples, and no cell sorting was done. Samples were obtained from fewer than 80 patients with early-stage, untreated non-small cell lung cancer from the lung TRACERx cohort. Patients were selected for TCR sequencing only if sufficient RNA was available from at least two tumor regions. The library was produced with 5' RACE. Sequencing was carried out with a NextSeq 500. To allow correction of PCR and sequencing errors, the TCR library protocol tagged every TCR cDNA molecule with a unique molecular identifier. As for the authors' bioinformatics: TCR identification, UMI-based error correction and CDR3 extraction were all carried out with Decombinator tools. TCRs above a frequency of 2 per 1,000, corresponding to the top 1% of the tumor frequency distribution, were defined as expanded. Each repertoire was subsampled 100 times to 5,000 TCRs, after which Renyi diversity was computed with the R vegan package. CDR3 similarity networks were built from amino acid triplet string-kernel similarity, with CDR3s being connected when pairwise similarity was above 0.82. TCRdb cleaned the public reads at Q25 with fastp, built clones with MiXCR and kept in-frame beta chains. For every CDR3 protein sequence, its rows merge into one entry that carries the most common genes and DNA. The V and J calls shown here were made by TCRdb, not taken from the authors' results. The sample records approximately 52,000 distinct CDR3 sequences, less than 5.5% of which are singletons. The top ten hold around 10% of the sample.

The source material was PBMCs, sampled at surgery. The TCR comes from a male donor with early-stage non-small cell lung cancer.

CDR3 loop: CASLRLGEQFF. The sequenced DNA is TGTGCCAGCTTACGGCTCGGTGAGCAGTTCTTC. In this chain, TRBV6-2 or TRBV6-3 is recombined with TRBJ2-1, with the D gene uncertain. The germline V gene supplies CDR1 MNHEY and CDR2 SVGEGT. Reading from cysteine to phenylalanine, the CDR3 counts 11 amino acids. Only CDR3 DNA remains: 33 bases, in frame from the first base. V is shortened by 8 bases, J by 9 bases, and the region joining them spans 11 bases.